A selection of T cell receptor beta chains follows, all from one sample in a study of radiotherapy plus CTLA-4 blockade in lung cancer. Data came from immunoSEQ multiplex PCR; TCRdb stores just in-frame clones and leaves some out. The sample contains nearly 110,000 clones, over 65% of which appear only once. The sample was peripheral blood, taken from a patient treated with radiotherapy plus ipilimumab. The receptors come from a human donor with non-small cell lung cancer that progressed on radiotherapy plus ipilimumab. Some clones in this sample may be carry-over from other donors' samples. Both conserved end residues are part of each CDR3. A D gene is named only where the DNA matches it firmly. Clone size is not always given. Where it is, it says once, few, many or a class for expanded clones.

clone_size: NA; d_call: NA; v_call: TRBV5-5; j_call: TRBJ2-7; cdr3_aa: CASSLASAYSYEQYF; cdr3_nt: TGTGCCAGCAGCTTGGCCTCAGCATACTCCTACGAGCAGTACTTC
clone_size: NA; d_call: NA; v_call: TRBV15; j_call: TRBJ2-7; cdr3_aa: CATSRDGAYEQYF; cdr3_nt: TGTGCCACCAGCAGAGACGGAGCCTACGAGCAGTACTTC
clone_size: few; d_call: TRBD1; v_call: TRBV7-2; j_call: TRBJ2-1; cdr3_aa: CASSLGNRGYEQFF; cdr3_nt: TGTGCCAGCAGCTTAGGGAACAGGGGTTATGAGCAGTTCTTC
clone_size: NA; d_call: TRBD1; v_call: TRBV19; j_call: TRBJ1-5; cdr3_aa: CATHPGQYSNQPQHF; cdr3_nt: TGTGCCACACACCCGGGACAGTATAGCAATCAGCCCCAGCATTTT
clone_size: NA; d_call: TRBD1; v_call: TRBV7-3; j_call: TRBJ2-7; cdr3_aa: CASSLGTGMYEQYF; cdr3_nt: TGTGCCAGCAGCTTAGGGACAGGCATGTACGAGCAGTACTTC
clone_size: once; d_call: NA; v_call: TRBV5-5; j_call: TRBJ2-1; cdr3_aa: CASSLANEQFF; cdr3_nt: TGTGCCAGCAGCTTGGCCAATGAGCAGTTCTTC
clone_size: NA; d_call: TRBD1; v_call: TRBV11-2; j_call: TRBJ1-3; cdr3_aa: CASSLRGTGSSYSGNTIYF; cdr3_nt: TGTGCCAGCAGCTTGCGCGGGACAGGGTCGTCCTACTCTGGAAACACCATATATTTT
clone_size: NA; d_call: NA; v_call: TRBV7-9; j_call: TRBJ1-6; cdr3_aa: CASSLMADSPLHF; cdr3_nt: TGTGCCAGCAGCTTAATGGCAGATTCACCCCTCCACTTT
clone_size: few; d_call: NA; v_call: TRBV7-2; j_call: TRBJ1-3; cdr3_aa: CASRPTGIGNTIYF; cdr3_nt: TGTGCCAGCCGCCCTACAGGGATTGGAAACACCATATATTTT
clone_size: few; d_call: TRBD1; v_call: TRBV2; j_call: TRBJ2-5; cdr3_aa: CASTRVGTGPTETQYF; cdr3_nt: TGTGCCAGCACGAGGGTTGGGACAGGGCCAACAGAGACCCAGTACTTC
clone_size: NA; d_call: NA; v_call: TRBV5-1; j_call: TRBJ1-4; cdr3_aa: CASSYGPNEKLFF; cdr3_nt: TGCGCCAGCAGTTACGGGCCTAATGAAAAACTGTTTTTT
clone_size: once; d_call: NA; v_call: TRBV6-5; j_call: TRBJ2-7; cdr3_aa: CASSGASLLSYEQYF; cdr3_nt: TGTGCCAGCAGTGGGGCTTCCCTCCTCTCCTACGAGCAGTACTTC
clone_size: NA; d_call: TRBD1; v_call: TRBV5-6; j_call: TRBJ1-3; cdr3_aa: CASSYLSGRGPDTIYF; cdr3_nt: TGTGCCAGCAGCTACCTATCAGGTAGGGGGCCGGACACCATATATTTT
clone_size: NA; d_call: NA; v_call: TRBV7-9; j_call: TRBJ2-3; cdr3_aa: CASSGQSTDTQYF; cdr3_nt: TGTGCCAGCAGCGGACAAAGCACAGATACGCAGTATTTT
clone_size: NA; d_call: NA; v_call: TRBV7-2; j_call: TRBJ2-2; cdr3_aa: CASSLSRGDGELFF; cdr3_nt: TGTGCCAGCAGCTTATCGCGGGGTGACGGGGAGCTGTTTTTT
clone_size: NA; d_call: NA; v_call: TRBV7-2; j_call: TRBJ2-3; cdr3_aa: CAAGGRDITDTQYF; cdr3_nt: TGTGCCGCAGGGGGGCGGGACATCACAGATACGCAGTATTTT
clone_size: NA; d_call: NA; v_call: TRBV28; j_call: TRBJ1-4; cdr3_aa: CASSSDGGGEKLFF; cdr3_nt: TGTGCCAGCAGTTCGGACGGGGGGGGTGAAAAACTGTTTTTT
clone_size: NA; d_call: NA; v_call: TRBV7-3; j_call: TRBJ2-1; cdr3_aa: CASSATVNNEQFF; cdr3_nt: TGTGCCAGCAGCGCGACAGTCAACAATGAGCAGTTCTTC
clone_size: NA; d_call: NA; v_call: TRBV18; j_call: TRBJ2-2; cdr3_aa: CASSPPLQGGTGELFF; cdr3_nt: TGTGCCAGCTCACCACCCCTACAGGGTGGTACCGGGGAGCTGTTTTTT
clone_size: NA; d_call: NA; v_call: TRBV5-1; j_call: TRBJ1-3; cdr3_aa: CASSLEVSSGNTIYF; cdr3_nt: TGCGCCAGCAGCTTGGAAGTCAGCTCTGGAAACACCATATATTTT
clone_size: NA; d_call: NA; v_call: TRBV29-1; j_call: TRBJ1-2; cdr3_aa: CSALGSRGDYGYTF; cdr3_nt: TGCAGCGCCTTAGGGAGCAGGGGTGACTATGGCTACACCTTC
clone_size: few; d_call: NA; v_call: TRBV7-9; j_call: TRBJ1-1; cdr3_aa: CASSLAPFGGTTEAFF; cdr3_nt: TGTGCCAGCAGCTTAGCCCCCTTCGGGGGAACCACTGAAGCTTTCTTT
clone_size: NA; d_call: TRBD1; v_call: TRBV30; j_call: TRBJ2-1; cdr3_aa: CAWEQGPYNEQFF; cdr3_nt: TGTGCCTGGGAACAGGGGCCCTACAATGAGCAGTTCTTC
clone_size: NA; d_call: TRBD1; v_call: TRBV4-2; j_call: TRBJ2-5; cdr3_aa: CASSRYTPGQVNSETQYF; cdr3_nt: TGTGCCAGCAGCCGCTACACACCGGGACAGGTCAATTCAGAGACCCAGTACTTC
clone_size: NA; d_call: NA; v_call: TRBV14; j_call: TRBJ2-1; cdr3_aa: CASSQDRRGEQFF; cdr3_nt: TGTGCCAGCAGCCAAGATAGGAGGGGTGAGCAGTTCTTC
clone_size: NA; d_call: NA; v_call: TRBV5-1; j_call: TRBJ2-1; cdr3_aa: CASTYTGPGREQFF; cdr3_nt: TGCGCCAGCACCTACACGGGGCCGGGGCGTGAGCAGTTCTTC